The 28 T cell receptor beta chains below all came from one sample that was sequenced in a study of OX40 agonist ivuxolimab in advanced cancers. Clones were sequenced by immunoSEQ multiplex PCR, and TCRdb holds only the in-frame ones, with some missing. The profile covers 15,000 to 20,000 clones, with around 73% appearing a single time and roughly 28% taken by the ten largest. The source material was CD4+ or CD8+ T cells sorted from blood, sampled in a trial of the OX40 agonist ivuxolimab. The source of these receptors is an adult with an advanced solid tumor such as melanoma, head and neck, liver or kidney cancer.

By proportion, this clone is medium-sized. The chain recombines TRBV7-2 with TRBJ2-7, with D perhaps TRBD2 (6 bases). Trimming removed 8 bases from V and 4 bases from J, with 18 bases in between. The CDR3 is 14 amino acids. Per germline, CDR1 SGHTA and CDR2 FQGNSA. CDR3 in DNA: TGTGCCAGCCGCGAACTAGCCTTAGGATACGAGCAGTACTTC. As protein: CASRELALGYEQYF.

This clone was seen more than once but under ten times. The chain is built from TRBV7-8 and TRBJ2-7; 9 bases are shared with TRBD1. Germline CDR1 and CDR2: SGHVS and FQNEAQ. The CDR3 is made up of 16 amino acids. After removal of 3 bases from V and 6 bases from J, the junction contained 12 bases not matched to a gene. The CDR3 sequence: CASSLTPGTGLSEQYF. DNA of the CDR3: TGTGCCAGCAGCTTGACACCCGGGACAGGGTTAAGCGAGCAGTACTTC.

The chain carries TRBV28 and TRBJ2-1; 10 bases map to TRBD2. From germline, CDR1 is MDHEN and CDR2 SYDVKM. This CDR3 is 18 amino acids long. After removal of 2 bases from V and 7 bases from J, the junction contained 14 bases not matched to a gene. CDR3 DNA: TGTGCCAGCAGTTTACCCAGCGGGAGGGCCATTTACGGTAATGAGCAGTTCTTC. Its translation is CASSLPSGRAIYGNEQFF. Complete variable domain (other parts from reference TRBV28 and TRBJ2-1): DVKVTQSSRYLVKRTGEKVFLECVQDMDHENMFWYRQDPGLGLRLIYFSYDVKMKEKGDIPEGYSVSREKKERFSLILESASTNQTSMYLCASSLPSGRAIYGNEQFFGPGTRLTVL.

V and J are TRBV28 and TRBJ2-3; no clear D gene. This CDR3 spans 14 amino acids. The germline V and J ends were trimmed by 3 bases and 6 bases, with 13 bases remaining between them. The germline gives CDR1 MDHEN, CDR2 SYDVKM. The CDR3, as DNA: TGTGCCAGCAGTTTTGGCACCCTAGGGGATACGCAGTATTTT. Encoded protein: CASSFGTLGDTQYF.

By frequency in the sample, this clone is medium-sized (0.01 to 0.1%). V usage is TRBV5-4 and J usage is TRBJ2-1, with 12 nucleotides matching TRBD2. Germline V gene lookup returns CDR1 SGHNT and CDR2 YYREEE (reference sequence). This CDR3 is 17 amino acids long. The V segment lost 0 bases and the J segment 2 bases; nucleotides outside the gene matches: 3. CDR3 in amino acids: CASSLGTSGNPYNEQFF. For the CDR3, the DNA is TGTGCCAGCAGCTTGGGGACTAGCGGGAACCCCTACAATGAGCAGTTCTTC.

The chain joins TRBV5-1 to TRBJ2-4, with 10 bases that match TRBD1. This CDR3 has 20 amino acids. The J segment lost 0 bases and the V segment lost 4 bases, leaving 16 bases of the junction unmatched. Germline-derived CDR1 and CDR2 are SGHRS and YFSETQ. CDR3 residues: CASSLGDRGLRAVAKNIQYF. The CDR3 DNA is TGCGCCAGCAGCCTTGGGGACAGGGGCCTGCGAGCCGTAGCCAAAAACATTCAGTACTTC.

The chain employs TRBV27 and TRBJ2-1; tentative D call: TRBD2 (6 bases). The CDR3 spans 13 residues. The V gene lost 6 bases and the J gene lost 5 bases, with 11 bases spanning the gap. Germline V gene data show CDR1 as MNHEY and CDR2 as SMNVEV (reference sequence). CDR3 region: CASRPSGDNEQFF. In DNA, the CDR3 is TGTGCCAGCAGACCGTCGGGGGACAATGAGCAGTTCTTC.

V is TRBV7-2 and J is TRBJ2-7; D unresolved. Germline V gene lookup returns CDR1 SGHTA and CDR2 FQGNSA. V was shortened by 1 base and J by 1 base, with 5 bases between the two germline ends. CDR3 length: 13 amino acids. The CDR3 DNA reads TGTGCCAGCAGCTTAGTCAGTTCCTACGAGCAGTACTTC. It is translated as CASSLVSSYEQYF. The full variable domain, rest sourced from reference TRBV7-2 and TRBJ2-7, is GAGVSQSPSNKVTEKGKDVELRCDPISGHTALYWYRQSLGQGLEFLIYFQGNSAPDKSGLPSDRFSAERTGGSVSTLTIQRTQQEDSAVYLCASSLVSSYEQYFGPGTRLTVT.

Here the CDR3 reads CASSPWGGYEQYF. CDR3 in DNA: TGTGCCAGCAGCCCGTGGGGGGGGTACGAGCAGTACTTC. The chain links TRBV7-2 to TRBJ2-7; 7 nucleotides line up with TRBD2. V gave up 5 bases and J gave up 4 bases; unmatched junction bases: 5. Looked up from germline, CDR1 is SGHTA and CDR2 is FQGNSA. This CDR3 spans 13 amino acids. Looking up the rest from reference TRBV7-2 and TRBJ2-7 gives the full variable domain: GAGVSQSPSNKVTEKGKDVELRCDPISGHTALYWYRQSLGQGLEFLIYFQGNSAPDKSGLPSDRFSAERTGGSVSTLTIQRTQQEDSAVYLCASSPWGGYEQYFGPGTRLTVT.

This chain links TRBV7-9 with TRBJ2-3; 9 nucleotides line up with TRBD2. Germline loops: CDR1 SEHNR, CDR2 FQNEAQ (reference sequence). V lost 3 bases and J lost 5; bases outside the gene matches: 12. This CDR3 is built from 17 residues. The CDR3 DNA reads TGTGCCAGCAGCTTCTTGGGTAGCGGGAGAGGAGAAGATACGCAGTATTTT. It encodes CASSFLGSGRGEDTQYF.

The J gene is TRBJ1-2, the V gene TRBV30, with D uncertain. The ends were cut back, 8 bases at V and 4 bases at J, with 11 bases in the middle. Germline loops: CDR1 GTSNPN, CDR2 SVGIG (reference sequence). CDR3 length: 11 amino acids. This chain's CDR3 is CAEGGRYGYTF. The CDR3 coding sequence is TGTGCCGAGGGTGGGCGCTATGGCTACACCTTC.

This clone was picked up a small number of times. The chain combines TRBV7-9 with TRBJ2-1, with no clear D. CDR1 is SEHNR, CDR2 FQNEAQ, per germline (reference sequence). Trimming pared 5 bases from V and 3 bases from J, leaving 14 bases between. The CDR3 covers 15 residues. CDR3 sequence: CASSRDGSYYNEQFF. CDR3 nucleotide sequence: TGTGCCAGCAGCCGAGACGGTTCCTACTACAATGAGCAGTTCTTC.

The chain joins TRBV6-6 to TRBJ1-2, with 8 positions matching TRBD1. The J segment lost 6 bases and the V segment lost 10 bases, leaving 4 bases of the junction unmatched. The germline V gene encodes CDR1 MNHNY and CDR2 SVGAGI (reference sequence). The CDR3 sequence is 11 residues long. The CDR3 region has the DNA TGTGCCACCACAGGGGGACATGGCTACACCTTC. Amino acids: CATTGGHGYTF.

The rearrangement uses TRBV10-2 and TRBJ2-1; TRBD2 agrees at 10 bases. The CDR3 sequence is 19 residues long. Germline CDR1 reads WSHSY; CDR2 reads SAAADI. V lost 3 bases, J lost 3 bases, and 14 bases stayed unmatched. The CDR3 spells CASSDYLGGLASNYNEQFF. The CDR3 DNA reads as TGCGCCAGCAGTGATTATCTGGGGGGACTAGCGTCAAACTACAATGAGCAGTTCTTC.

The gene calls are TRBV19 and TRBJ1-1, with D possibly TRBD1 on 6 matching bases. This CDR3 region has 15 residues. The germline V gene has CDR1 LNHDA and CDR2 SQIVND (reference sequence). V was clipped by 2 bases and J by 2 bases, with 12 bases between them. CDR3 loop: CASSIRGTSNTEAFF. The DNA for the CDR3 is TGTGCCAGTAGTATAAGGGGGACAAGTAACACTGAAGCTTTCTTT. The variable domain in full, with the rest retrieved from reference TRBV19 and TRBJ1-1, is DGGITQSPKYLFRKEGQNVTLSCEQNLNHDAMYWYRQDPGQGLRLIYYSQIVNDFQKGDIAEGYSVSREKKESFPLTVTSAQKNPTAFYLCASSIRGTSNTEAFFGQGTRLTVV.

The CDR3 spells CASSSNSLLYEQYF. The CDR3 DNA sequence: TGTGCCAGCAGCTCCAACTCCCTCTTGTACGAGCAGTACTTC. The chain has TRBV5-8 and TRBJ2-7; D uncertain. Trimming left V 3 bases short and J 4 bases short, with 14 bases between. This CDR3 has 14 residues. Germline lookup yields CDR1 SGHTS and CDR2 YDEGEE.

The rearrangement uses TRBV27 and TRBJ2-3; 7 bases agree with TRBD2. The CDR3 is 14 residues long. Germline CDR1 and CDR2: MNHEY and SMNVEV (reference sequence). The junction had 10 bases not matched to a gene; V was cut back by 8 bases and J by 5 bases. The CDR3: CASRLLASGDTQYF. CDR3 DNA sequence: TGTGCCAGCCGGCTGCTGGCTAGCGGAGATACGCAGTATTTT.

There are a few counts of this clone. The chain couples TRBV20-1 to TRBJ2-1; D not resolved. V was cut by 8 bases and J by 9 bases, with 14 bases left in between. Germline-derived CDR1 and CDR2 are DFQATT and SNEGSKA (reference sequence). CDR3 length equals 11 residues. CDR3 region: CSPRGRSEQFF. CDR3 DNA: TGCAGTCCCAGAGGACGGAGTGAGCAGTTCTTC.

V is TRBV28 and J is TRBJ1-4, with TRBD1 as a possible D gene (6 bases). The length of the CDR3 is 15 residues. Trimming took off 3 bases at V and 2 bases at J, with 10 bases between the two ends. Germline V CDR1 and CDR2: MDHEN, SYDVKM. The CDR3 loop reads CASSLKGGTNEKLFF. CDR3 nucleotide sequence: TGTGCCAGCAGTTTGAAGGGGGGGACTAATGAAAAACTGTTTTTT.

The genes are TRBV28 and TRBJ1-4; D not certain. Trimming removed 5 bases at V and 0 bases at J, with 10 bases between. Germline V gene data show CDR1 as MDHEN and CDR2 as SYDVKM. The CDR3 is made up of 15 amino acids. The chain's CDR3 is CASSLGGPTNEKLFF. The CDR3 region has the DNA TGTGCCAGCAGTCTGGGAGGCCCAACTAATGAAAAACTGTTTTTT.

By frequency in the sample, this clone is medium-sized (0.01 to 0.1%). The chain recombines TRBV29-1 with TRBJ1-3, with 9 positions matching TRBD1. The V gene end was trimmed by 6 bases and the J gene end by 1 base; junction bases not matched to a gene: 19. The CDR3 loop spans 19 amino acids. Germline V lookup: CDR1 SQVTM, CDR2 ANQGSEA. In DNA, the CDR3 is TGCAGCGTAGAGGGCCCCGGGACAGGGATTCTCCAGTCTGGAAACACCATATATTTT. This translates into CSVEGPGTGILQSGNTIYF. Full variable domain (remainder filled in from reference TRBV29-1 and TRBJ1-3): SAVISQKPSRDICQRGTSLTIQCQVDSQVTMMFWYRQQPGQSLTLIATANQGSEATYESGFVIDKFPISRPNLTFSTLTVSNMSPEDSSIYLCSVEGPGTGILQSGNTIYFGEGSWLTVV.

The table lists this clone with a few counts. Other DNA sequences from this sample encode an identical CDR3 as well. The V gene is TRBV27, the J gene TRBJ2-7; the D gene is possibly TRBD2 (6 bases). The germline V and J ends were trimmed by 3 bases and 2 bases, with 11 bases remaining between them. CDR1 and CDR2 (germline): MNHEY, SMNVEV (reference sequence). This CDR3 is built from 14 residues. This CDR3 reads CASSFEAGPYEQYF. The CDR3 coding sequence is TGTGCCAGCAGTTTTGAGGCGGGACCCTACGAGCAGTACTTC.

This chain joins TRBV1 and TRBJ2-7; the DNA was not used to check the table's D call, TRBD2. TRBV1 is recorded as a pseudogene. The CDR3 totals 14 residues. Here the CDR3 reads CTSSQERENYEQYF. CDR3 nucleotides: TGCACCAGCAGCCAAGAACGCGAAAACTACGAGCAGTACTTC.

This clone has a handful of counts. The chain combines TRBV6-1 with TRBJ2-7, with a possible D match to TRBD2 (5 bases). Trimming took 4 bases from V and 5 from J, leaving 12 bases between them. The germline V gene encodes CDR1 MNHNS and CDR2 SASEGT. The CDR3 consists of 13 residues. The CDR3 is CASSVLGSDEQYF. CDR3 nucleotides: TGTGCCAGCAGTGTTTTAGGTAGCGACGAGCAGTACTTC.

The chain combines TRBV4-1 with TRBJ1-4; D is perhaps TRBD1 (5 bases). CDR1 MGHRA and CDR2 YSYEKL come from the germline V gene. The ends were cut back, 1 base at V and 0 bases at J, with 21 bases in the middle. This CDR3 contains 20 residues. CDR3 in amino acids: CASSQVPRGLGEATNEKLFF. The CDR3 region has the DNA TGCGCCAGCAGCCAAGTACCCCGGGGCCTGGGGGAAGCAACTAATGAAAAACTGTTTTTT.

This chain joins TRBV19 and TRBJ2-7; TRBD2 might be the D (5 bases). Germline-derived CDR1 and CDR2 are LNHDA and SQIVND (reference sequence). The length of the CDR3 is 16 residues. V gave up 1 base and J gave up 4 bases, with 17 bases separating them. CDR3 in DNA: TGTGCCAGTAGTATAGGGTCGGGCGAAAGGACTTACGAGCAGTACTTC. It codes for CASSIGSGERTYEQYF.

The V gene is TRBV19, the J gene TRBJ1-4; TRBD1 matches 7 bases. This CDR3 is 20 amino acids long. CDR1 and CDR2 (germline): LNHDA, SQIVND (reference sequence). The ends lost 4 bases at V and 3 bases at J; junction bases unmatched: 20. CDR3 nucleotide sequence: TGTGCCAGTAGTAATCGCCCCAGGGGGAGGGTTAAAGCGTCTAATGAAAAACTGTTTTTT. This translates into CASSNRPRGRVKASNEKLFF.

This chain connects TRBV7-2 to TRBJ2-2; 9 bases are a match to TRBD2. J was trimmed by 6 bases and V by 6 bases; bases with no gene match: 11. The CDR3 is made up of 16 amino acids. Per germline, CDR1 SGHTA and CDR2 FQGNSA. CDR3 region: CASRADLAGVSGELFF. As DNA, the CDR3 is TGTGCCAGCAGGGCGGACTTAGCGGGAGTATCCGGGGAGCTGTTTTTT.